Following are 21 T cell receptor beta chains from one sample sequenced in a study of blood T cells in healthy people across ages. Alongside a J-beta primer mix, a sample-barcoded 5' primer served in a second PCR lasting about 7 to 12 cycles. TCRdb recomputed calls from the 5' RACE reads with MiXCR, one row per CDR3 protein. The sample has fewer than 1,000,000 distinct CDR3 sequences, around 45% seen once. The sample taken for sequencing was blood. The receptors were sampled from a man in his sixties in good health.

Details on this clonotype: A read error may explain this, as a much larger clone is one base away. The chain is built from TRBV10-3 and TRBJ2-3; TRBD2 matches at 9 bases. CDR3 length: 16 residues. Looked up from germline, CDR1 is ENHRY and CDR2 is SYGVKD. The DNA of the CDR3 is TGTGCCATCAGTGTTGGCCTAGCGGGGCTCACAGATACGCCGTATTTT. Amino acids: CAISVGLAGLTDTPYF.

This rearrangement joins TRBV6-5 to TRBJ2-7; 7 bases line up with TRBD1. Germline assignment: CDR1 MNHEY and CDR2 SVGAGI. CDR3 length: 11 amino acids. J lost 6 bases, V lost 7 bases, and 3 bases had no gene match. The CDR3 spells CASKDRTEQYF. Here the CDR3 DNA reads TGTGCCAGCAAGGACAGGACCGAGCAGTACTTC.

Comments on this clonotype: One end of the junction varies from germline; a read error may be responsible. This chain joins TRBV6-1 and TRBJ2-1, with D tentatively TRBD2 (7 bases). CDR1 and CDR2 from the germline V gene are MNHNS and SASEGT. The CDR3 totals 15 residues. The CDR3 bases are TGTGCCAGCCTTAGGGACATTGGGGGGGGCAATGAACAGTTCTTC. Its translation is CASLRDIGGGNEQFF.

The chain uses TRBV5-1 and TRBJ2-5, with D perhaps being TRBD1 or TRBD2 (5 bases each). Trimming cost V 3 bases and J 5 bases, with 23 bases left between them. This CDR3 is built from 17 residues. Germline CDR1 SGHRS, CDR2 YFSETQ. The CDR3: CASSSGVQGFQWETQYF. The CDR3 DNA follows: TGCGCCAGCAGCTCCGGGGTGCAGGGCTTCCAGTGGGAGACCCAGTACTTC.

V is TRBV2 and J is TRBJ2-3; weak D call: TRBD2 (6 bases). Trimming took off 5 bases at V and 0 bases at J, with 15 bases between the two ends. Germline V CDR1 and CDR2: SNHLY, FYNNEI. The CDR3 spans 16 residues. The CDR3 DNA reads TGTGCCAGCAGTAAACATAGCGGATCTAGCACAGATACGCAGTATTTT. Translated: CASSKHSGSSTDTQYF.

CDR3 DNA sequence: TGTGCCAGCAGCTTCGGGAGGGGCGACACTGAAGCTTTCTTT. Translation: CASSFGRGDTEAFF. The chain joins TRBV6-2 or TRBV6-3 to TRBJ1-1, with a possible D match to TRBD1 (5 bases). V was clipped by 6 bases and J by 3 bases, with 14 bases between them. This CDR3 spans 14 amino acids. Germline V CDR1 and CDR2: MNHEY, SVGEGT.

This chain uses TRBV4-3 with TRBJ2-1; possible D gene TRBD2, 5 bases. CDR1 LGHNA and CDR2 YSLEER come from the germline V gene. Trimming cost V 2 bases and J 6 bases, with 11 bases left between them. This CDR3 has 14 amino acids. CDR3 nucleotide sequence: TGCGCCAGCAGCCAAAGACGGGGAAGCAATGAGCAGTTCTTC. Its protein is CASSQRRGSNEQFF.

V usage is TRBV7-2 and J usage is TRBJ2-1; D gene unclear. The CDR3 covers 15 residues. The V end lost 6 bases, the J end lost 5 bases, and 17 bases lay between the germline ends. Germline CDR1 and CDR2: SGHTA and FQGNSA. The CDR3 region is CASSETLLRNNEQFF. The CDR3 DNA reads as TGTGCCAGCAGTGAAACCCTACTACGGAACAATGAGCAGTTCTTC.

The table lists this clonotype with a few counts. The CDR3 loop reads CSAREGSGDSYEQYF. CDR3 sequence (DNA): TGCAGTGCTAGAGAAGGCAGCGGGGATTCCTACGAGCAGTACTTC. The chain links TRBV20-1 to TRBJ2-7; 7 nucleotides agree with TRBD2. V dropped 0 bases and J dropped 1; count of bases not matched to a gene: 6. In germline, CDR1 is DFQATT, CDR2 SNEGSKA (reference sequence). The CDR3 length is 15 residues.

CDR3 coding DNA: TGTGCCAGCAGCCGGCAGATGGGGGTAGGAACGCAGTATTTT. It yields the protein CASSRQMGVGTQYF. This sequence joins TRBV11-2 and TRBJ2-3; D may correspond to TRBD1 or TRBD2 (5 bases each). V lost 5 bases and J lost 9, with 18 bases in between. The CDR3 is 14 residues long. Germline CDR1 reads SGHAT; CDR2 reads FQNNGV.

The chain has TRBV27 and TRBJ2-5; the match to TRBD2 covers 9 bases. The J call may be mistaken, given a closer DNA end match to TRBJ2-7. The CDR3 sequence is 15 residues long. Germline CDR1 reads MNHEY; CDR2 reads SMNVEV (reference sequence). The CDR3 loop reads CASSTSRTSVYEQYF. CDR3 in DNA: TGTGCCAGCAGTACAAGTAGGACTAGCGTCTACGAGCAGTACTTC.

The V gene is TRBV20-1, the J gene TRBJ2-3; 7 nucleotides line up with TRBD1. Germline CDR1 is DFQATT and CDR2 is SNEGSKA (reference sequence). This CDR3 region has 13 residues. The V gene end was trimmed by 6 bases and the J gene end by 0 bases; junction bases not matched to a gene: 3. The CDR3 is CSAQQGSTDTQYF. DNA for the CDR3: TGCAGTGCCCAACAGGGGAGCACAGATACGCAGTATTTT.

J is TRBJ2-5 and V is TRBV19; D remains ambiguous. TRBJ2-7 matches the DNA end more closely, so the J call is doubtful. Germline CDR1 reads LNHDA; CDR2 reads SQIVND (reference sequence). This CDR3 is 14 amino acids long. The CDR3 loop is CASSIRALPYEQYF. CDR3 DNA: TGTGCCAGTAGTATTCGGGCTCTCCCCTACGAGCAGTACTTC.

This chain joins TRBV20-1 and TRBJ1-1; the D gene is possibly TRBD1 (5 bases). This CDR3 has 15 residues. CDR1 DFQATT and CDR2 SNEGSKA come from the germline V gene (reference sequence). V lost 2 bases to trimming and J lost 6 bases, with 19 bases between them. The CDR3 region is CSARPYDWGTSEAFF. CDR3 bases: TGCAGTGCTAGACCCTATGATTGGGGGACCTCTGAAGCTTTCTTT.

J is TRBJ2-1 and V is TRBV19, with D possibly matching TRBD2 (6 bases). Trimming removed 0 bases at V and 4 bases at J, with 22 bases between. Germline V lookup: CDR1 LNHDA, CDR2 SQIVND (reference sequence). The CDR3 is 19 residues long. The CDR3 nucleotides read TGTGCCAGTAGTATAGATCTGGGGACTCCTTTCTTCGGGTACAATGAGCAGTTCTTC. Amino acid sequence: CASSIDLGTPFFGYNEQFF.

Note on this clonotype: Just one base apart from a much larger clone, this may be a read error. The V call is TRBV4-3, the J call TRBJ1-2; D perhaps matches TRBD1 (5 bases). The CDR3 is made up of 15 amino acids. CDR1 and CDR2 (germline): LGHNA, YSLEER. The CDR3 nucleotides are TGCGCCAGCAGCAAAGATCGAGGGGAAAACTATGGCTACACCTTC. Translation gives CASSKDRGENYGYTF.

In its sample, this clonotype was seen a few times. This sequence joins TRBV6-5 and TRBJ2-2; the match to TRBD2 covers 10 bases. The junction had 9 bases not matched to a gene; V was cut back by 7 bases and J by 4 bases. Per the germline V gene, CDR1 is MNHEY and CDR2 is SVGAGI. The CDR3 totals 16 residues. CDR3 in amino acids: CASTERAGGRTGELFF. In nucleotides, the CDR3 is TGTGCCAGCACCGAAAGAGCGGGGGGGCGCACCGGGGAGCTGTTTTTT.

Notes on this clonotype: This may come from a read error, since a much larger clone is one base off. In DNA, the CDR3 is TGTGCCAGCAGCTCAAGAGGGACGAATACGCAGTATTTT. Amino acids: CASSSRGTNTQYF. The chain links TRBV3-1 to TRBJ2-3, with D perhaps assigned TRBD1 or TRBD2 (5 bases each). CDR1 is LGHDT, CDR2 YNNKEL, per germline (reference sequence). There are 13 residues in the CDR3. Trimming removed 5 bases at V and 7 bases at J, with 13 bases between.

This clonotype was counted between two and nine times. The chain recombines TRBV7-2 with TRBJ2-7, with 10 nucleotides matching TRBD2. This CDR3 comprises 15 residues. Per germline, CDR1 SGHTA and CDR2 FQGNSA. The trim removed 5 bases at V and 2 bases at J, leaving 6 bases unmatched. The CDR3 coding sequence is TGTGCCAGCAGCCAAGGACTAGCGGCGACCTACGAGCAGTACTTC. This codes for CASSQGLAATYEQYF.

The gene calls are TRBV5-1 and TRBJ2-3; D is ambiguous. This CDR3 region has 13 residues. Germline CDR1 SGHRS, CDR2 YFSETQ. Trimming stripped 3 bases from V and 0 bases from J, with 5 bases between. For the CDR3, the DNA is TGCGCCAGCAGCTGGCCAAGCACAGATACGCAGTATTTT. It yields the protein CASSWPSTDTQYF. Combining the CDR3 with reference TRBV5-1 and TRBJ2-3 gives the whole variable domain KAGVTQTPRYLIKTRGQQVTLSCSPISGHRSVSWYQQTPGQGLQFLFEYFSETQRNKGNFPGRFSGRQFSNSRSEMNVSTLELGDSALYLCASSWPSTDTQYFGPGTRLTVL.

This clonotype turned up a few times. J is TRBJ2-3 and V is TRBV10-3; D might be TRBD1 or TRBD2, each matching 5 bases. With 4 bases removed from V and 1 base from J, the gap between germline ends came to 9 bases. The CDR3 is made up of 14 amino acids. In germline, CDR1 is ENHRY, CDR2 SYGVKD. The CDR3, as DNA: TGTGCCATCAGTGTGGGGGACGGCACAGATACGCAGTATTTT. Translating gives CAISVGDGTDTQYF.